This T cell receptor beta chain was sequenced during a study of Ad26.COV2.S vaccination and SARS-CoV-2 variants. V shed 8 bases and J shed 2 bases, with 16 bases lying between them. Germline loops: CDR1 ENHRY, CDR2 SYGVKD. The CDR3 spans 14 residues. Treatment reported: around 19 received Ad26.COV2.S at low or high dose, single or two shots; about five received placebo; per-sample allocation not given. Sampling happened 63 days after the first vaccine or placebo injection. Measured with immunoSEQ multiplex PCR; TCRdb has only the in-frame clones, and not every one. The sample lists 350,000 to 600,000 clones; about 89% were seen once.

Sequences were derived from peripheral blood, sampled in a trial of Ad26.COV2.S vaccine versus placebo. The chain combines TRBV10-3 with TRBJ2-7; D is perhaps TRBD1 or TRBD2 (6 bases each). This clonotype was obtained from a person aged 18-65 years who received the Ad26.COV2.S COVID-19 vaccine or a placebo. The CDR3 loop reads CAIPFRGPTYEQYF. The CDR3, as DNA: TGTGCCATCCCATTCCGGGGGCCAACCTACGAGCAGTACTTC.